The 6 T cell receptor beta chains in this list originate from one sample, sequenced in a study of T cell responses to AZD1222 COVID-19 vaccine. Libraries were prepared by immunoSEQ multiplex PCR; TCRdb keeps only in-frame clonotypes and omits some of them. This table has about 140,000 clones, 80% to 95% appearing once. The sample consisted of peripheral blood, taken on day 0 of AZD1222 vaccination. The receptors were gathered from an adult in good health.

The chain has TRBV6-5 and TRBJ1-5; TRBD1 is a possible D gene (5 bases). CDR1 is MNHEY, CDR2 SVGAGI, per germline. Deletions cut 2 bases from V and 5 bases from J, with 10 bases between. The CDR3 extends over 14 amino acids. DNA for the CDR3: TGTGCCAGCAGTTACGTGGCAGGGTATCAGCCCCAGCATTTT. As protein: CASSYVAGYQPQHF.

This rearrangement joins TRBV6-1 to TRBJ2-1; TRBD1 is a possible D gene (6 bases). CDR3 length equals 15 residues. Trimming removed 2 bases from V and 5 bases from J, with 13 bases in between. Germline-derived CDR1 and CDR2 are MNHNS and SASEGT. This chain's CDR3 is CASSEPGVGNNEQFF. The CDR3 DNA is TGTGCCAGCAGTGAACCAGGGGTGGGGAACAATGAGCAGTTCTTC.

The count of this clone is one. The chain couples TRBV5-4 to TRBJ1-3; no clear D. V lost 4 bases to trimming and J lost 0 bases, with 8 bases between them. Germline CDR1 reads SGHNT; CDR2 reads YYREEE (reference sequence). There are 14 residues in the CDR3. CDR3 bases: TGTGCCAGCAGCGTCGAAACCTCTGGAAACACCATATATTTT. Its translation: CASSVETSGNTIYF.

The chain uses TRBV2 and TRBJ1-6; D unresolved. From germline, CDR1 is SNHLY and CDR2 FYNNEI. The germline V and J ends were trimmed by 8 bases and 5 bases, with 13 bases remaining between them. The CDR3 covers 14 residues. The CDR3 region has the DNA TGTGCCAGCCATCGGTCGGCTAATAATTCACCCCTCCACTTT. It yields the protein CASHRSANNSPLHF. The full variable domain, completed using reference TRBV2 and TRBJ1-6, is EPEVTQTPSHQVTQMGQEVILRCVPISNHLYFYWYRQILGQKVEFLVSFYNNEISEKSEIFDDQFSVERPDGSNFTLKIRSTKLEDSAMYFCASHRSANNSPLHFGNGTRLTVT.

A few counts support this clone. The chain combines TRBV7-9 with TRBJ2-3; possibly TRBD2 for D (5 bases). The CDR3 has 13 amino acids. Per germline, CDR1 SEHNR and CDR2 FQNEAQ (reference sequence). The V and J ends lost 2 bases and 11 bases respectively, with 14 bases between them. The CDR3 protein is CASSLIGPEGQYF. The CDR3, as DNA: TGTGCCAGCAGCTTAATAGGGCCCGAGGGGCAGTATTTT.

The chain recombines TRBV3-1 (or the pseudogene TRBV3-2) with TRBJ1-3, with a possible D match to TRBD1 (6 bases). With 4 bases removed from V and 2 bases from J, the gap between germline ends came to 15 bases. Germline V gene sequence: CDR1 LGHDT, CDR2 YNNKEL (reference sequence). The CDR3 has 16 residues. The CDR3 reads CASSPIWGGPGNTIYF. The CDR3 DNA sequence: TGTGCCAGCAGCCCGATCTGGGGGGGCCCTGGAAACACCATATATTTT.